One and the same sample provided the 3 T cell receptor beta chains below, sequenced in a study of T cells after yellow fever vaccination (dated by TCRdb to about 2019). Library construction relied on 5' RACE. TCRdb records Illumina HiSeq 2500 as the sequencer. TCRdb reanalyzed the raw reads on its own, using fastp at Q25 for trimming and MiXCR for clone calling, and kept in-frame beta chains. Each entry is one CDR3 protein sequence, shown with its most common DNA and genes. The table for this sample lists about 330,000 distinct CDR3 sequences; 7% to 10% of them were counted only once. The ten top clones hold roughly 15% of the sample. This sample's treatment or condition label indicates: live attenuated yellow fever vaccine strain. The source material was PBMCs, sampled around 45 days after the first yellow fever vaccination. These receptors were taken from a man aged 18-30 years who received the YFV17D yellow fever vaccine.

There are a few counts of this clonotype. The chain couples TRBV15 to TRBJ2-3; perhaps TRBD2 as D (6 bases). The V end was cut by 6 bases, the J end by 7 bases, with 17 bases between. Per the germline V gene, CDR1 is LNHNV and CDR2 is YYDKDF (reference sequence). This CDR3 spans 14 amino acids. The CDR3 coding sequence is TGTGCCACCAGGAGCTGGCGGGGTGTGTATACGCAGTATTTT. It translates to CATRSWRGVYTQYF.

This clonotype has a handful of counts. The CDR3 loop is CASTNQGYEQYF. The DNA for the CDR3 is TGTGCCAGCACTAATCAGGGCTACGAGCAGTACTTC. V is TRBV12-3 or TRBV12-4 and J is TRBJ2-7; D is possibly TRBD1 (5 bases). The V gene lost 7 bases and the J gene lost 3 bases, with 10 bases spanning the gap. CDR3 length equals 12 residues.

The table lists this clonotype with many counts. The V gene is TRBV20-1, the J gene TRBJ2-2, with 13 positions matching TRBD2. CDR3 size: 15 residues. CDR1 DFQATT and CDR2 SNEGSKA come from the germline V gene (reference sequence). Trimming cost V 6 bases and J 4 bases; bases outside gene matches: 5. CDR3 DNA sequence: TGCAGTGCAGGACTAGCGGGGGCCGCCACCGGGGAGCTGTTTTTT. Translating it yields CSAGLAGAATGELFF.